The clone carrying this TCR beta chain was counted a single time. Profiled with immunoSEQ multiplex PCR; TCRdb holds only in-frame clones, not every one. The repertoire holds tens of thousands of clones, with over 75% as singletons. This specimen belongs to a study of blood T cell repertoires in COVID-19. Study as a whole: The United States, Italy and Spain provided the acute and convalescent COVID-19 samples. T cells, B-cell-depleted T cells, or PBMCs supplied cDNA or gDNA.

CDR3 length: 11 residues. V shed 4 bases and J shed 7 bases, with 5 bases lying between them. CDR1 and CDR2 (germline): MNHEY, SMNVEV (reference sequence). The chain has TRBV27 and TRBJ1-5; D is ambiguous. The sequence was collected from a man aged 50 to 60 with acute or convalescent COVID-19. Sequencing was performed on peripheral blood. The CDR3 loop reads CASSSGQPQHF. CDR3 DNA: TGTGCCAGCAGTTCCGGGCAGCCCCAGCATTTT.